This passage covers 8 T cell receptor beta chains from one sample sequenced in a study of T-cell reconstitution after alpha-beta-depleted transplantation in children listed by TCRdb under 2016. Receptor libraries were prepared by PCR. TCRdb records Illumina HiSeq 2500 as the sequencer. To normalize quantification of the TCRbeta repertoire, the TCR libraries were built with molecular barcoding that relied on unique molecular identifiers. TCRdb itself trimmed the public reads at Q25 with fastp, ran MiXCR and retained productive beta chains. Merged by CDR3 protein, the rows form single entries marked with the most common genes and DNA. The sample includes some 350,000 distinct CDR3 sequences, with 15% to 20% observed a single time. Together, the top ten hold around 38% of the sample. The meaning of the sample's treatment or condition label: allogeneic hematopoietic cell transplantation with graft depleted of TCRalphabeta T cells and CD19 B cells.

This sample comprised PBMCs, mostly from graft donor cells, obtained 360 days after TCRalphabeta/CD19-depleted stem cell transplant. Receptors originate from a male patient aged 2-10 years who had a stem cell transplant for acute lymphoblastic leukemia, so the T cells may come from the graft donor.

This clonotype was detected only a few times. The chain is built from TRBV10-1 and TRBJ2-1; tentatively, D is TRBD2 (7 bases). In germline, CDR1 is WNHNN, CDR2 SYGVQD (reference sequence). This CDR3 is 16 amino acids long. V lost 6 bases, J lost 5 bases, and 20 bases lay in between. CDR3 sequence (DNA): TGCGCCAGCAGCCTCAAAGCGGGACATGGGGACAATGAGCAGTTCTTC. As protein: CASSLKAGHGDNEQFF.

Comments on this clonotype: A read error may produce the germline difference seen at one junction end. V usage is TRBV6-5 and J usage is TRBJ1-4; no definite D call. The CDR3 has 15 residues. CDR1 is MNHEY, CDR2 SVGAGI, per germline. The CDR3 sequence is CSSSYRARSNEKLFF. Here the CDR3 DNA reads TGTTCCAGCAGTTACCGGGCCCGCTCGAATGAAAAACTGTTTTTT.

This clonotype came up a few times. The genes are TRBV14 and TRBJ2-5; D gene unclear. The V gene lost 1 base and the J gene lost 7 bases, with 10 bases spanning the gap. The germline gives CDR1 SGHDN, CDR2 FVKESK. This CDR3 is 13 amino acids long. CDR3 DNA sequence: TGTGCCAGCAGCCAAGGTCAGCGCATGACCCAGTACTTC. Its translation: CASSQGQRMTQYF.

This clonotype was counted many times. This sequence joins TRBV29-1 and TRBJ2-1; D gene unclear. Germline V gene data show CDR1 as SQVTM and CDR2 as ANQGSEA. CDR3 size: 11 residues. The germline V and J ends were trimmed by 3 bases and 7 bases, with 7 bases remaining between them. The CDR3 here is CSVDRVNEQFF. The CDR3 DNA follows: TGCAGCGTTGACCGGGTAAATGAGCAGTTCTTC.

There are a few counts of this clonotype. V usage is TRBV28 and J usage is TRBJ2-7, with 12 bases identical to TRBD2. Germline V gives CDR1 MDHEN, CDR2 SYDVKM. V dropped 3 bases and J dropped 2; count of bases not matched to a gene: 8. CDR3 length: 17 residues. Here the CDR3 DNA reads TGTGCCAGCAGTTTTCGGTCCCTAGCGGGAGGGCCCTACGAGCAGTACTTC. This codes for CASSFRSLAGGPYEQYF.

This clonotype was detected ten times or more. The chain couples TRBV27 to TRBJ2-1, with a weak D call TRBD2 (5 bases). Germline-derived CDR1 and CDR2 are MNHEY and SMNVEV (reference sequence). The CDR3 covers 15 residues. V lost 3 bases to trimming and J lost 6 bases, with 15 bases between them. In nucleotides, the CDR3 is TGTGCCAGCAGTTTTTATGACGGGAACCCCAATGAGCAGTTCTTC. Translating it yields CASSFYDGNPNEQFF.

The rearrangement joins TRBV28 to TRBJ2-1, with TRBD2 matching 8 bases. The CDR3 is 15 amino acids. With 7 bases clipped from V and 4 bases from J, the junction kept 9 bases outside the gene matches. Germline V CDR1 and CDR2: MDHEN, SYDVKM. The CDR3 DNA reads as TGTGCCAGCACCCACACGGTAGCGGGATACAATGAGCAGTTCTTC. The encoded protein is CASTHTVAGYNEQFF.

The V call is TRBV12-3 or TRBV12-4, the J call TRBJ2-1; a weak D match, TRBD2 (5 bases). The CDR3 covers 12 residues. Deletions cut 4 bases from V and 8 bases from J, with 9 bases between. CDR3 nucleotides: TGTGCCAGCAGTTCCGGAGGAGATGAGCAGTTCTTC. This translates into CASSSGGDEQFF.